This T cell receptor beta chain was found in a study of response to subunit inactivated influenza vaccine. Trimming cost V 6 bases and J 5 bases, with 14 bases left between them. The germline V gene has CDR1 MDHEN and CDR2 SYDVKM. This CDR3 has 14 residues. TCRdb ran MiXCR on the RT-PCR reads and lists one entry per CDR3 protein. The table records some 550,000 distinct CDR3 sequences, roughly a quarter of them present only once. A further study also used this sample, focusing on T cells expressing NK-cell markers. From that study: Researchers built TCR beta cDNA using 5'RACE template switching with UMIs.

The material was CD4+ T cells sorted from PBMCs, obtained 11 to 12 days after vaccination. The sequence came from a man in his fifties who received an inactivated influenza vaccine. The V call is TRBV28, the J call TRBJ2-1, with D perhaps TRBD2 (6 bases). In DNA, the CDR3 is TGTGCCAGCAGCCCCCCCGGGACTCACAATGAGCAGTTCTTC. It is translated as CASSPPGTHNEQFF.